This section outlines one TCR beta chain sequence together with its context. The sample belongs to a study of blood T cell repertoires in COVID-19. Background on the study: Sample material is recorded as cDNA or gDNA derived from T cells, B-cell-depleted T cells, or PBMCs.

The data were produced by immunoSEQ multiplex PCR, yet TCRdb's version contains in-frame clones alone and is incomplete. This table holds fewer than 350,000 clones, roughly 93% found once. CDR1 is MGHRA, CDR2 YSYEKL, per germline. V lost 0 bases and J lost 8; bases outside the gene matches: 10. The CDR3 extends over 16 amino acids. The TCR comes from a woman aged 40 to 50 with acute COVID-19. Sequencing input: PBMCs or T cells enriched from blood (not recorded which). This chain uses TRBV4-1 with TRBJ2-1; 7 bases agree with TRBD2. The CDR3 DNA is TGCGCCAGCAGCCAAGAGGCAGGACTAGTTAACCATGAGCAGTTCTTC. It encodes CASSQEAGLVNHEQFF.